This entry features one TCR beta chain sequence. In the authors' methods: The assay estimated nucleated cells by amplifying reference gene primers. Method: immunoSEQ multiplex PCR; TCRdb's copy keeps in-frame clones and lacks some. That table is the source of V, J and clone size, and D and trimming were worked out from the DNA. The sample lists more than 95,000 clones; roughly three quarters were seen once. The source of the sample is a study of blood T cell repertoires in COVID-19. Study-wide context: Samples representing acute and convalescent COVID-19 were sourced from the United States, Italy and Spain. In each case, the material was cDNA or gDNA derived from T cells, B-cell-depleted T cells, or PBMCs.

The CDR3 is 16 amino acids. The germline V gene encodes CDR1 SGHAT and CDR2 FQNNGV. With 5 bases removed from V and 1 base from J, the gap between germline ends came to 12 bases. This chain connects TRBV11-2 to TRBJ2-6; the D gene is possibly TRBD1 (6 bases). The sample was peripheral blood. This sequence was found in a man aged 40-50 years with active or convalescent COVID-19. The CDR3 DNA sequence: TGTGCCAGCAGCCGTCCAGGGGTATCTGGGGCCAACGTCCTGACTTTC. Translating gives CASSRPGVSGANVLTF.